This TCR beta chain was retrieved from a study of cytomegalovirus exposure and HLA in healthy donors. For the study at large: Both the approximately 120 validation repertoires and the approximately 700 first-cohort repertoires used the same platform, as reported by a later analysis.

Turning to this clone: The antigen remains unidentified.

Assay used: immunoSEQ multiplex PCR; TCRdb lists only in-frame clones, some missing. The data show about 270,000 clones, 80% to 90% seen once. Regarding the study as a whole: Most observed TCR sequences were rare, whereas some public TCRs were detected in many donors. That first-cohort TCR clusters tended to co-occur in the 120 or so validation repertoires was found in a later analysis.

It was the roughly 120-subject validation cohort, separate from the roughly 700-subject first cohort, to which the donors belonged. Germline V gene sequence: CDR1 MGHRA, CDR2 YSYEKL. V dropped 7 bases and J dropped 2 bases, with 27 bases sitting between them. The CDR3 spans 19 residues. The sequencing input was PBMCs. The rearrangement joins TRBV4-1 to TRBJ1-3; perhaps TRBD1 as D (5 bases). This clonotype originated in a woman aged 18 to 35 in good health and CMV-seronegative. The CDR3 DNA is TGCGCCAGCAACCGTCCAGCCAAGAGTCTCGGACATACTGGAAACACCATATATTTT. This gives the protein CASNRPAKSLGHTGNTIYF.